Each of the 5 T cell receptor beta chains below was sequenced from the same sample in a study of shared clonotypes between healthy human individuals. CD45RO-negative, CCR7-selected cells formed the naive CD8 fraction, which excluded terminally differentiated effector memory CD45RA+ cells. Measured with immunoSEQ multiplex PCR; TCRdb has only the in-frame clones, and not every one. This table has around 2.1 million clones, more than 85% appearing once. The specimen sequenced was naive CD8+ T cells from PBMCs. All receptors come from a man aged 18 to 30 in good health. Some clones in this sample may be carry-over from other donors' samples.

The chain carries TRBV15 and TRBJ2-3; 8 positions agree with TRBD2. This CDR3 contains 16 residues. Trimming cost V 1 base and J 1 base; bases outside gene matches: 4. Germline lookup yields CDR1 LNHNV and CDR2 YYDKDF (reference sequence). The CDR3 is CATSRGREGGTDTQYF. The DNA for the CDR3 is TGTGCCACCAGCAGAGGTCGGGAGGGAGGCACAGATACGCAGTATTTT.

As regards this clone: Within the sample, other DNA sequences also encode this same CDR3. V gene TRBV28 combines with J gene TRBJ2-7; maybe TRBD2 (5 bases). The ends were cut back, 3 bases at V and 3 bases at J, with 9 bases in the middle. Looked up from germline, CDR1 is MDHEN and CDR2 is SYDVKM. The CDR3 runs to 13 residues. CDR3 protein: CASSFEGLYEQYF. The CDR3 region has the DNA TGTGCCAGCAGTTTCGAGGGCCTCTACGAGCAGTACTTC.

The chain employs TRBV27 and TRBJ1-5; D unresolved. The CDR3 length is 14 residues. The V end was cut by 3 bases, the J end by 2 bases, with 8 bases between. CDR1 and CDR2 from the germline V gene are MNHEY and SMNVEV (reference sequence). In DNA, the CDR3 is TGTGCCAGCAGTTTCGAGCGGGGCAATCAGCCCCAGCATTTT. It encodes CASSFERGNQPQHF.

As to this clone: Other DNA sequences of this sample code for an identical CDR3. The chain combines TRBV4-3 with TRBJ2-7; D ambiguous. CDR1 LGHNA and CDR2 YSLEER come from the germline V gene. V lost 0 bases and J lost 2, with 8 bases in between. This CDR3 is built from 14 residues. The CDR3 region is CASSQDRAPYEQYF. The CDR3, as DNA: TGCGCCAGCAGCCAAGATCGGGCCCCCTACGAGCAGTACTTC.

On this clone: Other nucleotide sequences in the sample specify the same CDR3. V and J are TRBV11-2 and TRBJ1-5; D is uncertain. Germline-derived CDR1 and CDR2 are SGHAT and FQNNGV. V was clipped by 1 base and J by 0 bases, with 4 bases between them. This CDR3 is built from 14 residues. Written as DNA, the CDR3 is TGTGCCAGCAGCTTAGGGGGTAGCAATCAGCCCCAGCATTTT. Translated, it gives CASSLGGSNQPQHF.